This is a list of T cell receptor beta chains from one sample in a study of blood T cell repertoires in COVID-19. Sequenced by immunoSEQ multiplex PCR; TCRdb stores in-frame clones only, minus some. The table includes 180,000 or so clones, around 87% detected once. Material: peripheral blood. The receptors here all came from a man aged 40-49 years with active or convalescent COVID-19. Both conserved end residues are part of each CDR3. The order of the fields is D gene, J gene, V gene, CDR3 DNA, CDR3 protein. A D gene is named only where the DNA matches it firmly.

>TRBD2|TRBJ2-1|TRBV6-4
TGTGCCAGCAGCCGCGGACTAGCGGGGGGAAGCTCCTACAATGAGCAGTTCTTC
CASSRGLAGGSSYNEQFF
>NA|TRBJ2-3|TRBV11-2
TGTGCCAGCAGCCCACGGGGAGATACGCAGTATTTT
CASSPRGDTQYF
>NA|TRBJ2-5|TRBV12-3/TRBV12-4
TGTGCCAGCAGTTGGAGGGGCGACGAGACCCAGTACTTC
CASSWRGDETQYF
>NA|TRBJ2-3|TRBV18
TGTGCCAGCTCACCGCGGTCGGGCACAGATACGCAGTATTTT
CASSPRSGTDTQYF
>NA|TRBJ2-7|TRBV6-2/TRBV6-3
TGTGCCAGCAGTTACTCGTCAATACAGGCCTACGAGCAGTACTTC
CASSYSSIQAYEQYF
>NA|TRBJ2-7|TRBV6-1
TGTGCCAGCAGTGAAAACCACCGAGCCTACGAGCAGTACTTC
CASSENHRAYEQYF
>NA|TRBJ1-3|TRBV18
TGTGCCAGCTCACCAGAACAGGGATTTACTGGAAACACCATATATTTT
CASSPEQGFTGNTIYF
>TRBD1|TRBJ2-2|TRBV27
TGTGCCAGCAGTTTATTTGACAGGGCTGACACCGGGGAGCTGTTTTTT
CASSLFDRADTGELFF
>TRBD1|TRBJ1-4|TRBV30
TGTGCCTGGGGGGGACAGGGCAAAAATGAAAAACTGTTTTTT
CAWGGQGKNEKLFF
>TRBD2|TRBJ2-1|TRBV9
TGTGCCAGCACCTACAAACCAACTAGCGGAGGGGATGAGCAGTTCTTC
CASTYKPTSGGDEQFF